This T cell receptor beta chain came from a study of T cell responses to AZD1222 COVID-19 vaccine. For this clone: Antigen unknown.

The CDR3 runs 14 residues. The germline V gene has CDR1 LNHDA and CDR2 SQIVND (reference sequence). V was clipped by 8 bases and J by 2 bases, with 12 bases between them. Whole-study results and caveats: Nearly half of unique spike-specific TCRs reportedly avoided B.1.351 and B.1.1.7 mutated regions. Baseline testing showed seropositivity in only a handful of AZD1222 recipients.

TCRdb's copy holds only in-frame clones and misses some; the assay was immunoSEQ multiplex PCR. The table records just under 150,000 clones, around 90% of them present only once. This sample comprised peripheral blood, obtained 28 days after the second AZD1222 dose. This rearrangement joins TRBV19 to TRBJ2-2; the D gene is possibly TRBD1 (5 bases). This TCR derives from an adult who received the AZD1222 COVID-19 vaccine. CDR3 nucleotides: TGTGCCAGTTCGGCACAGGCCAACACCGGGGAGCTGTTTTTT. This encodes CASSAQANTGELFF.